These 12 T cell receptor beta chains were sequenced from one sample in a study of CD8 T cells in Susac syndrome. RNA in amounts of about 0.5 to 1 ug was reverse transcribed with random hexamers. TCRdb called the immunoSEQ multiplex PCR reads again in MiXCR, with one record for every CDR3 protein. The repertoire consists of 150,000 or so distinct CDR3 sequences, with approximately 94% occurring once and the leading ten covering approximately 0.12%. The sequenced sample was CD4+ T cells from PBMCs. The receptors originated from a human donor with Susac syndrome.

The chain couples TRBV13 to TRBJ2-5; 7 nucleotides match TRBD1. V was pared by 4 bases and J by 1 base, with 3 bases of the junction left unmatched. The length of the CDR3 is 14 residues. The germline V gene encodes CDR1 PRHDT and CDR2 FYEKMQ (reference sequence). The CDR3 DNA sequence: TGTGCCAGCAGCTCCAACAGGGGCCAAGAGACCCAGTACTTC. This translates into CASSSNRGQETQYF.

The gene calls are TRBV29-1 and TRBJ2-1, with 8 bases lining up with TRBD2. V lost 5 bases to trimming and J lost 4 bases; unmatched junction nucleotides: 10. The CDR3 spans 15 residues. Germline CDR1 and CDR2: SQVTM and ANQGSEA. CDR3 loop: CSVYLPGLEYNEQFF. The CDR3 nucleotides read TGCAGCGTTTACCTTCCGGGACTAGAGTACAATGAGCAGTTCTTC.

The table lists this clonotype with a few counts. The CDR3 DNA reads TGTGCCAGCAGCAGGAACACCGGGGAGCTGTTTTTT. Its protein is CASSRNTGELFF. J is TRBJ2-2 and V is TRBV7-2, with unresolved D. The CDR3 runs to 12 residues. V lost 5 bases to trimming and J lost 1 base, with 2 bases between them. Per the germline V gene, CDR1 is SGHTA and CDR2 is FQGNSA. Filled out from reference TRBV7-2 and TRBJ2-2, the complete variable domain reads GAGVSQSPSNKVTEKGKDVELRCDPISGHTALYWYRQSLGQGLEFLIYFQGNSAPDKSGLPSDRFSAERTGGSVSTLTIQRTQQEDSAVYLCASSRNTGELFFGEGSRLTVL.

This CDR3 reads CASGGGETQYF. CDR3 nucleotide sequence: TGTGCCAGCGGGGGTGGGGAGACCCAGTACTTC. The chain couples TRBV27 to TRBJ2-5; D might be TRBD1 or TRBD2, each matching 5 bases. This CDR3 spans 11 amino acids. Trimming pared 8 bases from V and 5 bases from J, leaving 9 bases between. CDR1 and CDR2 (germline): MNHEY, SMNVEV (reference sequence).

This rearrangement joins TRBV6-5 to TRBJ1-2, with D perhaps TRBD1 (5 bases). The CDR3 is 12 residues long. CDR1 MNHEY and CDR2 SVGAGI come from the germline V gene. The V gene lost 6 bases and the J gene lost 6 bases, with 11 bases spanning the gap. This CDR3 is CASSPKGHGYTF. CDR3 sequence (DNA): TGTGCCAGCAGCCCAAAGGGGCATGGCTACACCTTC.

This sequence joins TRBV29-1 and TRBJ1-1; perhaps TRBD1 as D (5 bases). The CDR3 totals 12 residues. The V gene lost 8 bases and the J gene lost 10 bases, with 20 bases spanning the gap. Germline V gives CDR1 SQVTM, CDR2 ANQGSEA. The CDR3 region has the DNA TGCAGCATCCCTCTCCTCCCTAGGGGAGCTTTCTTT. It encodes CSIPLLPRGAFF.

V gene TRBV30 combines with J gene TRBJ1-1; unclear D gene. The germline gives CDR1 GTSNPN, CDR2 SVGIG (reference sequence). This CDR3 is 13 amino acids long. The ends were cut back, 4 bases at V and 8 bases at J, with 17 bases in the middle. This CDR3 is CAWTFIPPGEAFF. DNA for the CDR3: TGTGCCTGGACCTTCATCCCCCCCGGAGAAGCTTTCTTT.

This chain connects TRBV28 to TRBJ2-1; tentatively, D is TRBD2 (6 bases). The CDR3 runs to 13 residues. CDR1 and CDR2 from the germline V gene are MDHEN and SYDVKM. Trimming pared 10 bases from V and 3 bases from J, leaving 13 bases between. The chain's CDR3 is CATSRGFYNEQFF. CDR3 in DNA: TGTGCCACTTCCCGGGGGTTCTACAATGAGCAGTTCTTC.

The rearrangement uses TRBV20-1 and TRBJ2-3; D perhaps matches TRBD1 (5 bases). V was clipped by 8 bases and J by 1 base, with 16 bases between them. CDR3 size: 14 residues. Germline V lookup: CDR1 DFQATT, CDR2 SNEGSKA (reference sequence). For the CDR3, the DNA is TGCAGTCTTTTAGGGGTTAGGGGCACAGATACGCAGTATTTT. This gives the protein CSLLGVRGTDTQYF.

The rearrangement joins TRBV7-2 to TRBJ2-1, with 9 bases aligning to TRBD2. CDR1 SGHTA and CDR2 FQGNSA come from the germline V gene. V was clipped by 7 bases and J by 8 bases; unmatched bases: 9. There are 14 residues in the CDR3. The CDR3 bases are TGTGCCAGCACAACGCGGGAGGGCCGCCATGAGCAGTTCTTC. Its protein is CASTTREGRHEQFF. Full variable domain (missing parts from reference TRBV7-2 and TRBJ2-1): GAGVSQSPSNKVTEKGKDVELRCDPISGHTALYWYRQSLGQGLEFLIYFQGNSAPDKSGLPSDRFSAERTGGSVSTLTIQRTQQEDSAVYLCASTTREGRHEQFFGPGTRLTVL.

The V call is TRBV7-8, the J call TRBJ1-1; no reliable D call. CDR3 length equals 15 residues. Germline CDR1 SGHVS, CDR2 FQNEAQ. Trimming took 2 bases from V and 1 from J, leaving 11 bases between them. CDR3 region: CASSLSRSPNTEAFF. The CDR3 DNA reads TGTGCCAGCAGCTTATCTAGGTCTCCGAACACTGAAGCTTTCTTT.

The chain couples TRBV7-9 to TRBJ2-7; TRBD2 matches 10 bases. The trim removed 5 bases at V and 3 bases at J, leaving 1 base unmatched. CDR3 length: 13 amino acids. The germline CDR1 and CDR2 sequences are SEHNR and FQNEAQ (reference sequence). The DNA of the CDR3 is TGTGCCAGCAGCCGGACTAGCGGCTACGAGCAGTACTTC. This encodes CASSRTSGYEQYF.